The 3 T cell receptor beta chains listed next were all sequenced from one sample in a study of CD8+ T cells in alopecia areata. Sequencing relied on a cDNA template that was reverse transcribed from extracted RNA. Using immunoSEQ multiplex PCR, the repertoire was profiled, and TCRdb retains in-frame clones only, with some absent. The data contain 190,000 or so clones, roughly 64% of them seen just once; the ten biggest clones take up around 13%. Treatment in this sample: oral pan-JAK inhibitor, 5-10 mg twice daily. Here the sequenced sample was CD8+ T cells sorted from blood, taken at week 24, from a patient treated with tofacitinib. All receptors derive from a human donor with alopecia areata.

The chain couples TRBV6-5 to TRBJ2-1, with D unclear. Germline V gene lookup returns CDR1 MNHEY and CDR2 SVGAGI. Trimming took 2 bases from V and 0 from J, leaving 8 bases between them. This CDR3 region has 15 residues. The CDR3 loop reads CASSYERSSYNEQFF. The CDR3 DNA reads TGTGCCAGCAGTTACGAGCGCTCCTCCTACAATGAGCAGTTCTTC.

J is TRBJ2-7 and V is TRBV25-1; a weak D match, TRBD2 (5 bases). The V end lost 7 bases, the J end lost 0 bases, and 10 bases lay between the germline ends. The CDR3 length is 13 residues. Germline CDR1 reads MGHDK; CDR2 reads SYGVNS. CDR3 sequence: CASMSRDSYEQYF. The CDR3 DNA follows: TGTGCCAGCATGAGTCGGGACTCCTACGAGCAGTACTTC.

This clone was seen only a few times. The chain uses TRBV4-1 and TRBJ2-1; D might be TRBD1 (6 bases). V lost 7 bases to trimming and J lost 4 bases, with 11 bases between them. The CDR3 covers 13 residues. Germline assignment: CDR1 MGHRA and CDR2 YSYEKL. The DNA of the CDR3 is TGCGCCAGCACCGGACAGCAATACAATGAGCAGTTCTTC. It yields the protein CASTGQQYNEQFF.